Sequencing of this TCR beta chain was carried out in a study of T cells in Graves' hyperthyroidism and ophthalmopathy. This clonotype was observed at least ten times. Authors of the study amplified TCR beta CDR3 regions from RNA transcripts. Carried out on the TCR CDR3, a first-round RT-PCR used the HTBI primer set. TCRdb ran MiXCR on the multiplex PCR reads and lists one entry per CDR3 protein. The repertoire includes over 250,000 distinct CDR3 sequences, under 30% of them detected once, and approximately 30% sits in the top ten. The CDR3 has 11 amino acids. Germline CDR1 and CDR2: SQVTM and ANQGSEA. V dropped 4 bases and J dropped 3 bases, with 7 bases sitting between them.

The V gene is TRBV29-1, the J gene TRBJ2-7; D might be TRBD1 (5 bases). This TCR was sampled from a man between 40 and 49 years old with Graves' hyperthyroidism that later progressed to Graves' ophthalmopathy. Sequenced: blood. This chain's CDR3 is CSVAGYYEQYF. The CDR3 coding sequence is TGCAGCGTTGCAGGGTACTACGAGCAGTACTTC.